This entry describes one TCR beta chain. This sample stems from a study of T cell responses to AZD1222 COVID-19 vaccine. Germline CDR1 is SGHAT and CDR2 is FQNNGV. V shed 5 bases and J shed 0 bases, with 7 bases lying between them. This CDR3 region has 13 residues. The assay was immunoSEQ multiplex PCR, and TCRdb's table has in-frame clones only and misses some. The profile shows 130,000 to 150,000 clones, roughly 91% of them singletons. The genes are TRBV11-2 and TRBJ1-1; no clear D gene. This receptor was obtained from an adult in good health. Source: peripheral blood, taken on day 0 of AZD1222 vaccination. For the CDR3, the DNA is TGTGCCAGCAGCGCGAACTTGAACACTGAAGCTTTCTTT. Amino acid sequence: CASSANLNTEAFF. Together with reference TRBV11-2 and TRBJ1-1, the CDR3 gives the full variable domain: EAGVAQSPRYKIIEKRQSVAFWCNPISGHATLYWYQQILGQGPKLLIQFQNNGVVDDSQLPKDRFSAERLKGVDSTLKIQPAKLEDSAVYLCASSANLNTEAFFGQGTRLTVV.